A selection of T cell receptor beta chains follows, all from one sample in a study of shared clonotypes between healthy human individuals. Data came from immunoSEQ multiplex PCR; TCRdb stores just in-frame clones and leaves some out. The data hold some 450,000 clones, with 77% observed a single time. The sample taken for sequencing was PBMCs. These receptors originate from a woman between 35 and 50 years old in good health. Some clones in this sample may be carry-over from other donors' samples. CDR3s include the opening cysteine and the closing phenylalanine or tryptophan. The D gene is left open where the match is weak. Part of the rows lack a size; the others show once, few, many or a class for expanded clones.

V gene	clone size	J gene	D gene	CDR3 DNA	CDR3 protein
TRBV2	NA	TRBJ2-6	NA	TGTGCCAGCAGTCCGGACATTTCTGGGGCCAACGTCCTGACTTTC	CASSPDISGANVLTF
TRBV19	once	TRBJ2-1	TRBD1	TGTGCCAGCCAGACAGGGGGGGGAAATGAGCAGTTCTTC	CASQTGGGNEQFF
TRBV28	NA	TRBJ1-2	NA	TGTGCCAGCAGTTCCCGGCTCCTGGGCTACACCTTC	CASSSRLLGYTF
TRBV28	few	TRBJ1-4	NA	TGTGCCAGCAGTGGGTCCGGCAGGGTGGAGGAAAAACTGTTTTTT	CASSGSGRVEEKLFF
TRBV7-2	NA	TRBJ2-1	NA	TGTGCCAGCAGCTTAGTAGGGTTCAAGAACAATGAGCAGTTCTTC	CASSLVGFKNNEQFF
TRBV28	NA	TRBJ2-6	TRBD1	TGTGCCAGCAGTCGACAGGGGGCTGGGGCCAACGTCCTGACTTTC	CASSRQGAGANVLTF
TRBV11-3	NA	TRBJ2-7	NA	TGTGCCAGCAGCTTAGGGACGGGGACGATCAACTCCTACGAGCAGTACTTC	CASSLGTGTINSYEQYF
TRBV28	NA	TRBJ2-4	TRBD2	TGTGCCAGCAGTCCCGGGACTAGCGTAAACATTCAGTACTTC	CASSPGTSVNIQYF
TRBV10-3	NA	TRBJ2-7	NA	TGTGCCATCAGTGAGGGACAGCTAGACGAGCAGTACTTC	CAISEGQLDEQYF
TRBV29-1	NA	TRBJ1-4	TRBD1	TGCAGCGTTTCAGGAGGACAGGGGAGTGGAACCAATGAAAAACTGTTTTTT	CSVSGGQGSGTNEKLFF
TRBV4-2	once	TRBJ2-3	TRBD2	TGTGCCAGCAGCTTTTGGGGGGGTTCTCCAGATACGCAGTATTTT	CASSFWGGSPDTQYF
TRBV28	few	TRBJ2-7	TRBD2	TGTGCCAGCAGTCCGAGGACTAGCTTCTACGAGCAGTACTTC	CASSPRTSFYEQYF
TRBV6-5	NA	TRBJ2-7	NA	TGTGCCAGCAGTCGTGACACCTCCTACGAGCAGTACTTC	CASSRDTSYEQYF
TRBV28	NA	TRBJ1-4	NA	TGTGCCAGCAGAACGACCGCCGGGGAACTGTTTTTT	CASRTTAGELFF
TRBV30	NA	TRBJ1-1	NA	TGTGCCTGGGGGTACAGGGTTTCTGAAGCTTTCTTT	CAWGYRVSEAFF
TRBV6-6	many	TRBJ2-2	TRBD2	TGTGCCAGCAGTAAGATAGCGGGAGCGAACACCGGGGAGCTGTTTTTT	CASSKIAGANTGELFF
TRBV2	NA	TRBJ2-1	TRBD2	TGTGCCAGCACCAGCGGGAGGGCCAGTGAGGGGTTCTTC	CASTSGRASEGFF
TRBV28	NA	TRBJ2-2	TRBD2	TGTGCCAGCAGTTTATCCCCCCGACTAGCGGGAGTTACCGGGGAGCTGTTTTTT	CASSLSPRLAGVTGELFF
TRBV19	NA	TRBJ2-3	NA	TGTGCCAGTAGTAATGGACTACCCAGCACAGATACGCAGTATTTT	CASSNGLPSTDTQYF
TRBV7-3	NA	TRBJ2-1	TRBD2	TGTGCCAGCAGCTTAATCGGCGGGAGCTATAATGAGCAGTTCTTC	CASSLIGGSYNEQFF
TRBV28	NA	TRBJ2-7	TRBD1	TGTGCCAGCAGTTTACACCTTAGGCTGGACAGGGACCTGCACGAGCAGTACTTC	CASSLHLRLDRDLHEQYF
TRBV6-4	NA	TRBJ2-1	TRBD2	TGTGCCAGCAGCTCGACTAGCGGGGGTTACAATGAGCAGTTCTTC	CASSSTSGGYNEQFF
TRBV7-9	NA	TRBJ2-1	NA	TGTGCCAGCAGCTTACAAAGGCGAAATGAGCAGTTCTTC	CASSLQRRNEQFF
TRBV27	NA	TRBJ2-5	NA	TGTGCCAGCAGTTTATCGATAGACTATGTGGAAGAAGAGACCCAGTACTTC	CASSLSIDYVEEETQYF
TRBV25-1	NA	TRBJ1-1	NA	TGTGCCAGCACCGGGACCACCAATATGAACACTGAAGCTTTCTTT	CASTGTTNMNTEAFF
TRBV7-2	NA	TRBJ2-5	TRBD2	TGTGCCAGCAGCAAGGGACTAGCGGAAGAGACCCAGTACTTC	CASSKGLAEETQYF
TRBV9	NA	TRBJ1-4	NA	TGTGCCAGCAGCGGGAGGGGCGTCGGTAATGAAAAACTGTTTTTT	CASSGRGVGNEKLFF
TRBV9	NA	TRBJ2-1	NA	TGTGCCAGCAGTCGCCGGACAGTCGTGGGCTACAATGAGCAGTTCTTC	CASSRRTVVGYNEQFF
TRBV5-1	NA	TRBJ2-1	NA	TGCGCCAGCAGCTTTTCTCCAGGAGAGCAAAATGAGCAGTTCTTC	CASSFSPGEQNEQFF
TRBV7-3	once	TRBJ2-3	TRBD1	TGTGCCAGCAGCTTGGGGCAGGGGGCAACAGATACGCAGTATTTT	CASSLGQGATDTQYF
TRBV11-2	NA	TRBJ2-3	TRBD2	TGTGCCAGCAGCTTACAGTGGACTAGCGGGTATCACACAGATACGCAGTATTTT	CASSLQWTSGYHTDTQYF
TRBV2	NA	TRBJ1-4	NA	TGTGCCAGCAGTGTGGGGCAGATTAATGAAAAACTGTTTTTT	CASSVGQINEKLFF
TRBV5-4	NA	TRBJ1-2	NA	TGTGCCAGCAGCCGAGTTGGGCAAACTAACTATGGCTACACCTTC	CASSRVGQTNYGYTF
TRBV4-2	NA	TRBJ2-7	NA	TGTGCCAGCAGTCAATCCCCGGATCTACCCCTCGAGCAGTACTTC	CASSQSPDLPLEQYF
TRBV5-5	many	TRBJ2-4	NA	TGTGCCAGCAGCCCCTATGGGGCCTATTCGGACATTCAGTACTTC	CASSPYGAYSDIQYF
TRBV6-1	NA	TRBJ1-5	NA	TGTGCCAGCAGTGAGGGGCGAAGCAATCAGCCCCAGCATTTT	CASSEGRSNQPQHF
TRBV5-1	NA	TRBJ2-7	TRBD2	TGCGCCAGCAGCATCGGACTAGCGGGAGCCTCCGGGGAGCAGTACTTC	CASSIGLAGASGEQYF
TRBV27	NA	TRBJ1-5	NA	TGTGCCAGCAGTTTATTGTGGGGAAGAAATCAGCCCCAGCATTTT	CASSLLWGRNQPQHF
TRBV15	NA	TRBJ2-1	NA	TGTGCCACCGGCGGGCTCAATGAGCAGTTCTTC	CATGGLNEQFF
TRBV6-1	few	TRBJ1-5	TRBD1	TGTGCCAGCAGATTGGACAGGGGTGGTCAGCCCCAGCATTTT	CASRLDRGGQPQHF
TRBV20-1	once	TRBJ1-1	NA	TGCAGTGCTAGGGGCCTCACTGAAGCTTTCTTT	CSARGLTEAFF
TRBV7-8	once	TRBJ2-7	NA	TGTGCCAGCAGCCTAGGACCCCTCCCTTACGAGCAGTACTTC	CASSLGPLPYEQYF
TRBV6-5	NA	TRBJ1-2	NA	TGTGCCAGCAGTGCCTCAGTGGATGGAGGCTATGGCTACACCTTC	CASSASVDGGYGYTF
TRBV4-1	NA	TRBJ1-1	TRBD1	TGCGCCAGCCGGATGGGGACAGTCGGCACTGAAGCTTTCTTT	CASRMGTVGTEAFF
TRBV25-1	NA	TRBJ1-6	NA	TGTGCCAGCAGCGACCATATGGGGAGATATAATTCACCCCTCCACTTT	CASSDHMGRYNSPLHF
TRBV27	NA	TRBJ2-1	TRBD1	TGTGCCAGCACAGGGACAGGGAATGAGCAGTTCTTC	CASTGTGNEQFF
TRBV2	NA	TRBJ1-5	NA	TGTGCCAGCAGACGGGACGGCGGTGGCAATCAGCCCCAGCATTTT	CASRRDGGGNQPQHF
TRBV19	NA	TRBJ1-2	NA	TGTGCCAGTAGTATTCCCGGGGACTATGGCTACACCTTC	CASSIPGDYGYTF
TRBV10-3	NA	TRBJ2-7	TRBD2	TGTGCCATCACAGCGGGAGGGCCCAGCTCCTACGAGCAGTACTTC	CAITAGGPSSYEQYF
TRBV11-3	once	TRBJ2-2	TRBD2	TGTGCCAGCAGCCCTGGACTAGCGGGAGTCGGCACCGGGGAGCTGTTTTTT	CASSPGLAGVGTGELFF
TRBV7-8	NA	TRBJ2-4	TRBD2	TGTGCCAGCAGCTTATTAAGGGCTAGCGGGAGAAGGGGTGGTGCCAAAAACATTCAGTACTTC	CASSLLRASGRRGGAKNIQYF
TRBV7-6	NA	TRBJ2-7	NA	TGTGCCAGCAGCTTAGTAGGAGCCTCAACCTACGAGCAGTACTTC	CASSLVGASTYEQYF
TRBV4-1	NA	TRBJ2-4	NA	TGCGCCAGCAGCCAAGATCCTGAACGGGGCTTTCAGTACTTC	CASSQDPERGFQYF
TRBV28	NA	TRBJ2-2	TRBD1	TGTGCCAGCAGTTTTAGGACAGGGCGTCTTAGTTTT	CASSFRTGRLSF